Shown below are 12 T cell receptor beta chains from a single sample sequenced in a study of OX40 agonist ivuxolimab in advanced cancers. Here immunoSEQ multiplex PCR was the method, and the copy in TCRdb shows in-frame clones only, minus some. The data show over 60,000 clones, 75% to 90% seen once. The specimen comprised CD4+ or CD8+ T cells sorted from blood, sampled in a trial of the OX40 agonist ivuxolimab. The receptors originated from an adult with an advanced solid tumor such as melanoma, head and neck, liver or kidney cancer.

V and J are TRBV28 and TRBJ1-2, with 7 bases identical to TRBD1. From germline, CDR1 is MDHEN and CDR2 SYDVKM. The V gene end was trimmed by 9 bases and the J gene end by 5 bases; junction bases not matched to a gene: 9. The CDR3 totals 13 residues. The CDR3 DNA reads TGTGCCAGTAATACAGGGGACTCGTATGGCTACACCTTC. Translating it yields CASNTGDSYGYTF.

The chain carries TRBV19 and TRBJ2-1, with D uncertain. The CDR3 sequence is 13 residues long. Germline V gene sequence: CDR1 LNHDA, CDR2 SQIVND (reference sequence). Trimming removed 3 bases at V and 3 bases at J, with 6 bases between. CDR3 nucleotide sequence: TGTGCCAGTAGTATGGTGGACTACAATGAGCAGTTCTTC. The encoded protein is CASSMVDYNEQFF.

The chain employs TRBV19 and TRBJ1-1, with D maybe TRBD1 (6 bases). Trimming pared 4 bases from V and 4 bases from J, leaving 16 bases between. The CDR3 covers 15 residues. Germline V CDR1 and CDR2: LNHDA, SQIVND (reference sequence). The CDR3 region has the DNA TGTGCCAGTAGTACAGGACAGCACGGCGGCACTGAAGCTTTCTTT. This codes for CASSTGQHGGTEAFF.

The genes are TRBV11-3 and TRBJ1-4; D call uncertain. The ends were cut back, 2 bases at V and 6 bases at J, with 10 bases in the middle. The CDR3 is 14 amino acids. Per the germline V gene, CDR1 is SGHNT and CDR2 is YENEEA. This CDR3 reads CASSLLPRDEKLFF. The CDR3, as DNA: TGTGCCAGCAGCTTACTACCGAGGGATGAAAAACTGTTTTTT.

This clone has just one count. V usage is TRBV11-2 and J usage is TRBJ1-2; D gene unclear. Germline V gene lookup returns CDR1 SGHAT and CDR2 FQNNGV. The CDR3 sequence is 13 residues long. Trimming stripped 3 bases from V and 1 base from J, with 6 bases between. The CDR3 sequence is CASSFGNNYGYTF. CDR3 coding DNA: TGTGCCAGCAGCTTTGGGAATAACTATGGCTACACCTTC. Looking up the rest from reference TRBV11-2 and TRBJ1-2 gives the full variable domain: EAGVAQSPRYKIIEKRQSVAFWCNPISGHATLYWYQQILGQGPKLLIQFQNNGVVDDSQLPKDRFSAERLKGVDSTLKIQPAKLEDSAVYLCASSFGNNYGYTFGSGTRLTVV.

The chain joins TRBV5-5 to TRBJ1-6; the D gene is possibly TRBD1 (5 bases). The germline V gene encodes CDR1 SGHKS and CDR2 YYEKEE (reference sequence). V dropped 4 bases and J dropped 1 base, with 12 bases sitting between them. The length of the CDR3 is 16 residues. In DNA, the CDR3 is TGTGCCAGCAGCGTGGGGGTTGTATCCTATAATTCACCCCTCCACTTT. This translates into CASSVGVVSYNSPLHF.

The chain recombines TRBV6-5 with TRBJ1-1; D is unclear. V lost 8 bases and J 5 bases, leaving 15 bases between the germline ends. CDR3 length: 13 amino acids. Germline V gene lookup returns CDR1 MNHEY and CDR2 SVGAGI. CDR3: CASCLVRETEAFF. The DNA for the CDR3 is TGTGCCAGCTGCCTAGTGAGGGAGACTGAAGCTTTCTTT.

This clone was picked up one time. CDR3 nucleotide sequence: TGTGCCAGCAGCCTTCTGACAGGGGGGGGAAACACCATATATTTT. Translating gives CASSLLTGGGNTIYF. V gene TRBV11-2 combines with J gene TRBJ1-3, with 9 positions matching TRBD1. The CDR3 runs 15 residues. Germline assignment: CDR1 SGHAT and CDR2 FQNNGV. The J segment lost 4 bases and the V segment lost 5 bases, leaving 6 bases of the junction unmatched.

This clone is medium-sized. In the same sample, other DNA sequences code for this CDR3. The chain recombines TRBV11-2 with TRBJ1-1; 8 nucleotides match TRBD1. This CDR3 has 12 residues. V lost 6 bases, J lost 7 bases, and 4 bases stayed unmatched. Germline V lookup: CDR1 SGHAT, CDR2 FQNNGV. This chain's CDR3 is CASSSDRGEAFF. CDR3 bases: TGTGCCAGCAGTTCAGACAGGGGTGAAGCTTTCTTT.

V usage is TRBV7-3 and J usage is TRBJ2-3, with D hard to call. V dropped 1 base and J dropped 2 bases, with 16 bases sitting between them. There are 17 residues in the CDR3. CDR1 SGHTA and CDR2 FQGTGA come from the germline V gene. DNA of the CDR3: TGTGCCAGCAGCTTAAGTGGGCGAGGCGGAACCACAGATACGCAGTATTTT. This sequence encodes CASSLSGRGGTTDTQYF.

The chain uses TRBV5-1 and TRBJ1-1; 8 bases agree with TRBD1. The CDR3 has 15 residues. V was pared by 0 bases and J by 0 bases, with 1 base of the junction left unmatched. Germline CDR1 is SGHRS and CDR2 is YFSETQ. For the CDR3, the DNA is TGCGCCAGCAGCTTGGGGACAGGGATGAACACTGAAGCTTTCTTT. It encodes CASSLGTGMNTEAFF.

The chain recombines TRBV28 with TRBJ1-2, with TRBD1 matching over 7 bases. After removal of 5 bases from V and 4 bases from J, the junction contained 7 bases not matched to a gene. Germline lookup yields CDR1 MDHEN and CDR2 SYDVKM. The CDR3 spans 14 residues. As DNA, the CDR3 is TGTGCCAGCAGTGGAGGGACAGTACCCTATGGCTACACCTTC. Amino acids: CASSGGTVPYGYTF.